This TCR beta chain was profiled in a study of radiotherapy plus CTLA-4 blockade in lung cancer. Ipilimumab-mediated CTLA-4 blockade plus focal radiation was given to patients having chemo-refractory metastatic non-small-cell lung cancer. The table lists this clone with a count of one. Its cognate antigen is unknown. Germline V lookup: CDR1 SGHRS, CDR2 YFSETQ. CDR3 size: 18 residues. The V gene lost 3 bases and the J gene lost 5 bases, with 26 bases spanning the gap. Here immunoSEQ multiplex PCR was the method, and the copy in TCRdb shows in-frame clones only, minus some. The data hold roughly 85,000 clones, with 85% to 90% observed a single time. Study-wide points: Tumor-origin TCR clones grew in blood after radiotherapy plus ipilimumab. According to reports, early shifts in blood T cell clones, alongside interferon-beta, forecast response most accurately.

The rearrangement uses TRBV5-1 and TRBJ2-5; tentatively, D is TRBD1 (6 bases). The material sequenced was peripheral blood, taken from a patient treated with radiotherapy plus ipilimumab. The sequence came from a human donor with non-small cell lung cancer that progressed on radiotherapy plus ipilimumab. The CDR3 DNA reads as TGCGCCAGCAGCTCGACGGCCTTCACGCGACAGGAAGGGGAGACCCAGTACTTC. Translation: CASSSTAFTRQEGETQYF.